This TCR beta chain is drawn from a study of Ad26.COV2.S vaccination and SARS-CoV-2 variants. Whole-study findings and limits: TCR breadth and depth analyses may have underestimated total T cell responses.

The data were produced by immunoSEQ multiplex PCR, yet TCRdb's version contains in-frame clones alone and is incomplete. The data contain over 110,000 clones, just over 85% of them singletons. On this clone itself: Its antigen is not known.

The CDR3 runs to 13 residues. Trimming left V 0 bases short and J 5 bases short, with 7 bases between. The V gene's germline CDR1 is LNHDA and CDR2 SQIVND (reference sequence). This receptor was identified in a human donor who had recovered from COVID-19. The chain links TRBV19 to TRBJ1-2; D ambiguous. This specimen was peripheral blood, taken after recovery from COVID-19. Here the CDR3 DNA reads TGTGCCAGTAGTATAGATAGGAGGTATGGCTACACCTTC. As protein: CASSIDRRYGYTF.